Reported below is one T cell receptor beta chain. What it binds is unknown. The junction shows a germline mismatch at one end, possibly a read error. Data came from immunoSEQ multiplex PCR; TCRdb stores just in-frame clones and leaves some out. The sample carries tens of thousands of clones, about nine tenths recorded once. These data belong to a study of OX40 agonist ivuxolimab in advanced cancers. About the research overall: An anti-OX40 (CD134) antibody with agonistic activity, ivuxolimab, was administered to patients. Cohort: 75% to 90% men, mean age 60, aged roughly 20 to 79. The study, taken as a whole, reports: At 0.1 to 3.0 mg/kg, clonal expansion of CD4+ and CD8+ blood T cells had occurred by week 6. Expanded clones were, on average, more numerous among CD8+ T cells than CD4+.

Germline CDR1 and CDR2: KGHSH and LQKENI. CDR3 length: 15 amino acids. V usage is TRBV18 and J usage is TRBJ2-6; D remains ambiguous. This TCR was recovered from an adult with an advanced solid tumor such as melanoma, head and neck, liver or kidney cancer. The sequences come from CD4+ or CD8+ T cells sorted from blood, collected in a trial of the OX40 agonist ivuxolimab. CDR3 amino acids: CASSPRSSGANVLTF. CDR3 coding DNA: TGTGCCAGCTCTCCACGGAGCTCTGGGGCCAACGTCCTGACTTTC.